This TCR beta chain was profiled in a study of cytomegalovirus exposure and HLA in healthy donors. General observations from the study: The HLA-A and HLA-B alleles of most subjects were reportedly predicted accurately from TCR beta sequences.

With V trimmed by 5 bases and J by 2 bases, 11 bases remained unmatched. Germline lookup yields CDR1 SGHAT and CDR2 FQNNGV. The CDR3 is made up of 16 amino acids. Amplification used 60 Vbeta primers and 13 Jbeta primers. Sequencing used immunoSEQ multiplex PCR; TCRdb keeps in-frame clones, though not all of them. Here the sample spans 150,000 to 200,000 clones, approximately 83% being singletons. Regarding this clone: What it binds is not known.

The J gene is TRBJ2-5, the V gene TRBV11-2, with 7 bases fitting TRBD2. This TCR derives from a man aged 18 to 30 in good health and CMV-seropositive. Material: PBMCs. The CDR3 region has the DNA TGTGCCAGCAGCATCGGGACTACAGGCGTACAAGAGACCCAGTACTTC. It codes for CASSIGTTGVQETQYF.